Listed below are T cell receptor beta chains from one sample, sequenced in a study of OX40 agonist ivuxolimab in advanced cancers. The protocol was immunoSEQ multiplex PCR, while the TCRdb copy is restricted to in-frame clones and leaves out a portion. The sample lists fewer than 90,000 clones; about 86% were seen once. The material was CD4+ or CD8+ T cells sorted from blood, obtained in a trial of the OX40 agonist ivuxolimab. The receptor set was obtained from an adult with an advanced solid tumor such as melanoma, head and neck, liver or kidney cancer. Each CDR3 is given with its conserved first and last residue. A D gene is named only where the DNA matches it firmly. Clone size is not always given. Where it is, it says once, few, many or a class for expanded clones.

J | V | size | D | DNA | CDR3
TRBJ2-5 | TRBV7-3 | . | TRBD2 | TGTGCCAGCAGCTTAAAAGGGAGGGCCGGTGAGACCCAGTACTTC | CASSLKGRAGETQYF
TRBJ1-2 | TRBV7-2 | . | . | TGTGCCAGCAGCTTAAGCAGCTATGGCTACACCTTC | CASSLSSYGYTF
TRBJ2-7 | TRBV28 | . | TRBD1 | TGTGCCAGCAGAGGACAGGGAGGCCTCTACGAGCAGTACTTC | CASRGQGGLYEQYF
TRBJ2-3 | TRBV10-3 | . | TRBD2 | TGTGCCATCAGTGCCAAGCGGGGGGTCACAGATACGCAGTATTTT | CAISAKRGVTDTQYF
TRBJ2-1 | TRBV15 | . | TRBD2 | TGTGCCACCAGCAGAGGGGGCGGGGGGAGACACAATGAGCAGTTCTTC | CATSRGGGGRHNEQFF
TRBJ2-6 | TRBV18 | . | . | TGTGCCAGCTCACCAGAGGACGGGGCCAACGTCCTGACTTTC | CASSPEDGANVLTF
TRBJ2-7 | TRBV19 | . | TRBD2 | TGTGCCAGTAGTATCGGGTTAGCGGGAGTTTACGAGCAGTACTTC | CASSIGLAGVYEQYF
TRBJ1-4 | TRBV10-3 | . | TRBD1 | TGTGCCATCAGCGGGACAGGGGACGAAAAACTGTTTTTT | CAISGTGDEKLFF
TRBJ1-1 | TRBV5-1 | . | . | TGCGCCAGCAGCTCGGAAGAGACGGACATGAACACTGAAGCTTTCTTT | CASSSEETDMNTEAFF
TRBJ2-2 | TRBV11-1 | . | . | TGTGCCAGCAGCTTATATCAGGGTGGCACCGGGGAGCTGTTTTTT | CASSLYQGGTGELFF
TRBJ1-4 | TRBV15 | . | TRBD1 | TGTGCCACCAGCAGACCTCCGGGACAGGGAGTTGAAAAACTGTTTTTT | CATSRPPGQGVEKLFF
TRBJ2-1 | TRBV27 | . | . | TGTGCCGGCCGGGGAAATGAGCAGTTCTTC | CAGRGNEQFF
TRBJ2-2 | TRBV7-3 | once | . | TGTGCCAGCAGCCCTTTGGCAGGCACCGGGGAGCTGTTTTTT | CASSPLAGTGELFF
TRBJ2-2 | TRBV9 | . | . | TGTGCCAGCAGCGTAGTCGGACAGAACACCGGGGAGCTGTTTTTT | CASSVVGQNTGELFF
TRBJ2-7 | TRBV6-5 | once | TRBD2 | TGTGCCAGCAGTTATGGGGGTCTAGCGGGGCGCGAGCAGTACTTC | CASSYGGLAGREQYF
TRBJ2-1 | TRBV10-1 | . | . | TGCGCCAGCAGTGAGGCGCCCTACTCCTACAATGAGCAGTTCTTC | CASSEAPYSYNEQFF
TRBJ2-7 | TRBV10-3 | few | . | TGTGCCATCAGGGACGGATCCTACGAGCAGTACTTC | CAIRDGSYEQYF
TRBJ2-2 | TRBV7-3 | . | TRBD1 | TGTGCCAGCAGCGCATGGACAGGGGGCACCGGGGAGCTGTTTTTT | CASSAWTGGTGELFF
TRBJ2-5 | TRBV6-6 | once | TRBD2 | TGTGCCAGCAGGGGACTAGCGGGGGGGGAAGAGACCCAGTACTTC | CASRGLAGGEETQYF
TRBJ1-3 | TRBV7-2 | . | TRBD1 | TGTGCCAGCAGCTTATCACAGGGGAACACCATATATTTT | CASSLSQGNTIYF
TRBJ1-4 | TRBV5-4 | once | TRBD1 | TGTGCCAGCAGCGCGGACAGGGGTGCTAATGAAAAACTGTTTTTT | CASSADRGANEKLFF
TRBJ1-6 | TRBV30 | . | . | TGTGCCTGGAGTTCCACGACACGTTCACCCCTCCACTTT | CAWSSTTRSPLHF
TRBJ2-5 | TRBV27 | . | . | TGTGCCAGCAGTTTATGGAGGGAGGGGGCCCAGTACTTC | CASSLWREGAQYF
TRBJ2-1 | TRBV28 | . | . | TGTGCCAGCAGTCCAACCAGTGGCTACAATGAGCAGTTCTTC | CASSPTSGYNEQFF
TRBJ2-1 | TRBV2 | . | . | TGTGCCAGCAGTTATCAGGGGCGAACCGGGAGCTACAATGAGCAGTTCTTC | CASSYQGRTGSYNEQFF
TRBJ2-6 | TRBV6-4 | . | . | TGTGCCAGCAGTGCCACCGTCTCTGGGGCCAACGTCCTGACTTTC | CASSATVSGANVLTF
TRBJ2-1 | TRBV11-3 | once | . | TGTGCCAGCAGCTTAGATTCTGAGCAGTTCTTC | CASSLDSEQFF
TRBJ1-1 | TRBV4-2 | . | . | TGTGCCAGCAGCCGAAAACTCGACGATGCTACCGGTGAAGCTTTCTTT | CASSRKLDDATGEAFF
TRBJ1-2 | TRBV27 | . | . | TGTGCCAGCAGTCTAATGGGGGCAGGGCACTATGGCTACACCTTC | CASSLMGAGHYGYTF
TRBJ2-6 | TRBV7-2 | few | . | TGTGCCAGCAACCCAGGAGGGAGAAGGACTGGGGCCAACGTCCTGACTTTC | CASNPGGRRTGANVLTF
TRBJ1-3 | TRBV5-1 | . | . | TGCGCCAGCAGCCCTGGACAGAGCTCTGGAAACACCATATATTTT | CASSPGQSSGNTIYF
TRBJ1-2 | TRBV18 | . | . | TGTGCCAGCTCCCCTAGAGGTTCTCCTATATCAGGCTACACCTTC | CASSPRGSPISGYTF
TRBJ1-5 | TRBV30 | . | . | TGTGCCTGGAGTCGCGGGACGGTCAATCAGCCCCAGCATTTT | CAWSRGTVNQPQHF
TRBJ2-7 | TRBV7-2 | . | . | TGTGCCAGCAGACACAGGGTGGGGGCCTACGAGCAGTACTTC | CASRHRVGAYEQYF
TRBJ2-1 | TRBV4-3 | . | . | TGCGCCAGCAGCCAGATAGGGAGGTGGAATGAGCAGTTCTTC | CASSQIGRWNEQFF
TRBJ2-7 | TRBV5-6 | . | . | TGTGCCAGCAGCTTGGTCGGGCCAACCCGGGAGCAGTACTTC | CASSLVGPTREQYF
TRBJ2-7 | TRBV28 | . | . | TGTGCCAGCAGTCCGCCCGGTCCGCTGGGGGACGAGCAGTACTTC | CASSPPGPLGDEQYF
TRBJ1-1 | TRBV6-5 | . | TRBD1 | TGTGCCAGCCGCGACAGGGGGCGAGGTGAAGCTTTCTTT | CASRDRGRGEAFF
TRBJ2-5 | TRBV7-6 | . | . | TGTGCCAGCAGCTTAGATGGCAGTTTAGGGGGGACCCAGTACTTC | CASSLDGSLGGTQYF
TRBJ2-5 | TRBV28 | once | TRBD2 | TGTGCCAGCAGGGGACTAGCGGTGGAAGAGACCCAGTACTTC | CASRGLAVEETQYF
TRBJ1-2 | TRBV18 | . | . | TGTGCCAGCTCACCAGACAGTAACTATGGCTACACCTTC | CASSPDSNYGYTF
TRBJ2-1 | TRBV30 | . | TRBD2 | TGTGCCTGGAGTCTTCTCGGGACTAGCGGGATAAATGAGCAGTTCTTC | CAWSLLGTSGINEQFF
TRBJ1-1 | TRBV4-2 | once | TRBD1 | TGTGCCAGCAGCCAAGTGGGGTTAACAGGGGGGTGGGCTTTCTTT | CASSQVGLTGGWAFF
TRBJ2-7 | TRBV18 | . | . | TGTGCCAGCTCACTCGACAGGAACGCCTACGAGCAGTACTTC | CASSLDRNAYEQYF
TRBJ1-2 | TRBV28 | few | . | TGTGCCAGCAGGGGACGGAGATCCTATGGCTACACCTTC | CASRGRRSYGYTF
TRBJ2-1 | TRBV20-1 | . | . | TGCAGTGCCGGGTGGGGCAATGAGCAGTTCTTC | CSAGWGNEQFF
TRBJ1-1 | TRBV10-3 | once | TRBD1 | TGTGCCATCAGTCGAGGGACAGGGGGCGTTGGGACTGAAGCTTTCTTT | CAISRGTGGVGTEAFF
TRBJ1-1 | TRBV28 | . | . | TGTGCCAGCACTTTCGGTGGATTTATGAACACTGAAGCTTTCTTT | CASTFGGFMNTEAFF
TRBJ1-2 | TRBV6-1 | . | . | TGTGCCAGCGGGGGGCGATTGAGCTATGGCTACACCTTC | CASGGRLSYGYTF
TRBJ2-2 | TRBV30 | once | TRBD1 | TGTGCCCGTCTCACAGGGGCGAACACCGGGGAGCTGTTTTTT | CARLTGANTGELFF
TRBJ2-5 | TRBV6-1 | . | TRBD2 | TGTGCCAGCGGGGGGGACGGACCTCCGGAGACCCAGTACTTC | CASGGDGPPETQYF
TRBJ2-6 | TRBV5-1 | . | . | TGCGCCAGCAGCGGGACAACGGGATTCTCTGGGGCCAACGTCCTGACTTTC | CASSGTTGFSGANVLTF
TRBJ2-7 | TRBV18 | once | . | TGTGCCAGCTCACCACCGAGCTCCTACGAGCAGTACTTC | CASSPPSSYEQYF
TRBJ2-7 | TRBV7-6 | . | . | TGTGCCAGCAGCCTTAGAGGTTACGAGCAGTACTTC | CASSLRGYEQYF